The TCR beta chain under discussion was sequenced for a study of CXCR3-negative and CXCR3-positive naive CD8 T cells. About the study: With about 1.5 +/- 0.3 million reads per library, the TRB reads numbered 120 million to 150 million in total.

TRB cDNA libraries were made by UMI-labeled 5' RACE. TCRdb reanalyzed the 5' RACE reads and collapses them to one entry per CDR3 protein, without DNA. The table for this sample gives 100,000 or so distinct CDR3 sequences. Germline lookup yields CDR1 SEHNR and CDR2 FQNEAQ (reference sequence). The CDR3 totals 15 residues. Study observations and caveats: Compared with CXCR3-negative naive cells, CXCR3-positive naive cells showed more hydrophobic TRB CDR3s. In cryopreserved cells, CXCR3 expression partially decreased, and fresh PBMCs were used in most assays. For naive cells, CXCR3-negative and CXCR3-positive subsets had similar TRBV-TRBJ usage; for memory cells, usage differed.

In regard to this clonotype: Its antigen is as yet unknown.

The receptor's source is a human donor in good health. Some clones in this sample may be carry-over from other donors' samples. The sequencing input was naive CXCR3+ CD8+ T cells from blood. Subset described: CD45RO-CCR7+CD27+CD95- naive CD8+ T cells expressing CXCR3 (TNR3+). The chain links TRBV7-9 to TRBJ2-7. CDR3 in amino acids: CASSSTGTKVHEQYF.